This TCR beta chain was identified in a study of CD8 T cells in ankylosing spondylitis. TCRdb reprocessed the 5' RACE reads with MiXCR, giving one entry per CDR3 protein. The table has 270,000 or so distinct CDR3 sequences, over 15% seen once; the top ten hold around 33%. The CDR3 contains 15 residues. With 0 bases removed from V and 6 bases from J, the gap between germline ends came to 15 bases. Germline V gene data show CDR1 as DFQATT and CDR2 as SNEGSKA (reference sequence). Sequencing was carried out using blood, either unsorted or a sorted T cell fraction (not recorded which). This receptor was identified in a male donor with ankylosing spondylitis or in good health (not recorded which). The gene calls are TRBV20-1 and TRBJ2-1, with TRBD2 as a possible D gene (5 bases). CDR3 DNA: TGCAGTGCTAGAGAGGGATCGGGAAGTGGCAATGAGCAGTTCTTC. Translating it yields CSAREGSGSGNEQFF.